These 16 T cell receptor beta chains were sequenced from one sample in a study of Graves' ophthalmopathy and Graves' hyperthyroidism (dated by TCRdb to 2017 to 2018). Sequenced on an Illumina HiSeq 2000. For repertoire sequencing, the TCR beta CDR3 regions were amplified from RNA transcripts. The first round of RT-PCR was done with HTBI primers and the Qiagen OneStep RT-PCR kit, and was followed by a second round of multiplex PCR, then size selection and purification. The raw public data were reprocessed by TCRdb itself: fastp quality trimming at Q25, MiXCR clonotype calling, in-frame beta chains only. Under each unique CDR3 protein, matching rows form one entry showing the most common genes and DNA. Within this sample are about 620,000 distinct CDR3 sequences, with 22% of them counted one time only. The biggest ten clones account for roughly 7.4% of the sample. Sequenced input: peripheral blood. These TCRs come from a woman between 18 and 29 years old with stable Graves' hyperthyroidism. Some clones in this sample may be carry-over from other donors' samples. Donor details come from another sample of the same person, matched by shared clones.

This clonotype was seen repeatedly, ten times or more. The chain carries TRBV12-3 or TRBV12-4 and TRBJ1-2; TRBD1 is a possible D gene (5 bases). Trimming stripped 7 bases from V and 14 bases from J, with 17 bases between. The CDR3 spans 11 residues. CDR3 DNA: TGTGCCAGCACCCAGGGCGGGGCTCATACCTTC. This codes for CASTQGGAHTF.

This clonotype was counted only a few times. The chain joins TRBV13 to TRBJ2-7; 8 bases line up with TRBD2. This CDR3 spans 15 amino acids. The germline V gene has CDR1 PRHDT and CDR2 FYEKMQ (reference sequence). Trimming removed 5 bases from V and 0 bases from J; junction bases left unmatched: 6. CDR3 sequence: CASSPRGGTSYEQYF. In DNA form, the CDR3 reads TGTGCCAGCAGCCCCCGGGGGGGTACCTCCTACGAGCAGTACTTC. Looking up the rest from reference TRBV13 and TRBJ2-7 gives the full variable domain: AAGVIQSPRHLIKEKRETATLKCYPIPRHDTVYWYQQGPGQDPQFLISFYEKMQSDKGSIPDRFSAQQFSDYHSELNMSSLELGDSALYFCASSPRGGTSYEQYFGPGTRLTVT.

At least ten counts were recorded for this clonotype. This chain links TRBV7-9 with TRBJ1-1, with TRBD1 as a possible D gene (5 bases). V shed 3 bases and J shed 5 bases, with 13 bases lying between them. The CDR3 length is 14 residues. Germline-derived CDR1 and CDR2 are SEHNR and FQNEAQ (reference sequence). The CDR3 nucleotides read TGTGCCAGCAGCTTCTCAAGTGGGGGGACTGAAGCTTTCTTT. Its protein product is CASSFSSGGTEAFF.

This chain links TRBV20-1 with TRBJ1-6, with 7 bases lining up with TRBD1. Germline CDR1 reads DFQATT; CDR2 reads SNEGSKA (reference sequence). The J segment lost 7 bases and the V segment lost 3 bases, leaving 9 bases of the junction unmatched. This CDR3 is 15 amino acids long. CDR3 amino acids: CSASSVGTANSPLHF. CDR3 sequence (DNA): TGCAGTGCTAGTTCCGTCGGGACAGCGAATTCACCCCTCCACTTT.

This clonotype was observed many times. The rearrangement uses TRBV5-1 and TRBJ2-6; D unclear. The V gene's germline CDR1 is SGHRS and CDR2 YFSETQ. Deletions cut 0 bases from V and 0 bases from J, with 13 bases between. The CDR3 totals 18 residues. DNA of the CDR3: TGCGCCAGCAGCTTGGCCTATGGGGTTTCCTCTGGGGCCAACGTCCTGACTTTC. Residues: CASSLAYGVSSGANVLTF.

The chain recombines TRBV13 with TRBJ2-5; the D call may be TRBD1 or TRBD2 (7 bases each). The V end was cut by 4 bases, the J end by 4 bases, with 22 bases between. Germline CDR1 reads PRHDT; CDR2 reads FYEKMQ (reference sequence). The CDR3 spans 17 residues. The CDR3 DNA reads as TGTGCCAGCAGCTACAGGGGAGGGTTTCATTCCGGAGAGACCCAGTACTTC. Its protein is CASSYRGGFHSGETQYF.

This clonotype came up a few times. The V gene is TRBV19, the J gene TRBJ1-6, with D hard to call. The CDR3 is made up of 15 amino acids. The V gene lost 3 bases and the J gene lost 2 bases, with 8 bases spanning the gap. Looked up from germline, CDR1 is LNHDA and CDR2 is SQIVND (reference sequence). The DNA for the CDR3 is TGTGCCAGTAGTATGGTAGCGGCCTATAATTCACCCCTCCACTTT. This encodes CASSMVAAYNSPLHF.

This clonotype was counted only a few times. At one boundary the junction diverges from the germline segment, which might be a read error. The rearrangement joins TRBV28 to TRBJ2-7; D not certain. The CDR3 spans 15 residues. CDR1 and CDR2 (germline): MDHEN, SYDVKM. Here the CDR3 DNA reads TGTGCCAGCAGTTTATCGGTCTGGGCGAGGAACGAGCAGTGCTTC. Its protein product is CASSLSVWARNEQCF.

This chain uses TRBV6-2 or TRBV6-3 with TRBJ2-7, with D possibly matching TRBD2 (6 bases). V was shortened by 9 bases and J by 0 bases, with 18 bases between the two germline ends. This CDR3 has 15 amino acids. Per germline, CDR1 MNHEY and CDR2 SVGEGT. CDR3 in DNA: TGTGCCAGTCGACGATATAGCGGTAGCTCCTACGAGCAGTACTTC. Translation: CASRRYSGSSYEQYF.

This clonotype was found many times. V is TRBV7-8 and J is TRBJ2-5; possibly TRBD2 for D (5 bases). Trimming left V 2 bases short and J 2 bases short, with 18 bases between. Looked up from germline, CDR1 is SGHVS and CDR2 is FQNEAQ. The CDR3 spans 17 residues. CDR3 sequence: CASSLTRVRVRQETQYF. The CDR3, as DNA: TGTGCCAGCAGCTTAACGAGGGTTAGGGTGAGGCAAGAGACCCAGTACTTC.

The rearrangement links TRBV2 to TRBJ1-1; 8 bases map to TRBD1. CDR1 is SNHLY and CDR2 is FYNNEI in the germline V gene. V dropped 8 bases and J dropped 2; count of bases not matched to a gene: 4. There are 13 residues in the CDR3. The CDR3 sequence is CASRTGSNTEAFF. CDR3 in DNA: TGTGCCAGCCGGACAGGGAGCAACACTGAAGCTTTCTTT.

This clonotype was observed at least ten times. Here the CDR3 DNA reads TGCGCCAGCAGCCCCCGCCCCGGGACATACTACGAGCAGTACTTC. Its protein is CASSPRPGTYYEQYF. The genes are TRBV5-1 and TRBJ2-7; a possible D gene is TRBD1 (6 bases). This CDR3 has 15 residues. The germline V and J ends were trimmed by 4 bases and 3 bases, with 17 bases remaining between them. From germline, CDR1 is SGHRS and CDR2 YFSETQ.

This clonotype was seen at least ten times. J is TRBJ2-7 and V is TRBV6-5; D gene uncertain. Trimming took off 0 bases at V and 5 bases at J, with 11 bases between the two ends. The germline CDR1 and CDR2 sequences are MNHEY and SVGAGI. This CDR3 has 14 residues. The CDR3 DNA reads as TGTGCCAGCAGTTACTCGACCGGGTACGACGAGCAGTACTTC. Protein: CASSYSTGYDEQYF.

There are many counts of this clonotype. The rearrangement uses TRBV28 and TRBJ2-7; TRBD1 is a possible D gene (5 bases). This CDR3 has 14 residues. The germline V gene has CDR1 MDHEN and CDR2 SYDVKM. V lost 2 bases to trimming and J lost 2 bases, with 10 bases between them. The CDR3 here is CASSLRQFPYEQYF. DNA of the CDR3: TGTGCCAGCAGTTTAAGACAGTTCCCCTACGAGCAGTACTTC.

The table lists this clonotype with many counts. The chain is built from TRBV29-1 and TRBJ2-7; D is unresolved. Germline-derived CDR1 and CDR2 are SQVTM and ANQGSEA. The germline V and J ends were trimmed by 7 bases and 2 bases, with 9 bases remaining between them. This CDR3 contains 11 residues. CDR3 in DNA: TGCAGCGGAGGCGTAGCCTACGAGCAGTACTTC. Amino acids: CSGGVAYEQYF.

The chain employs TRBV6-1 and TRBJ1-2, with TRBD1 matching 9 bases. The CDR3 extends over 11 amino acids. The V gene end was trimmed by 9 bases and the J gene end by 9 bases; junction bases not matched to a gene: 5. Germline assignment: CDR1 MNHNS and CDR2 SASEGT. As DNA, the CDR3 is TGTGCCAGTCAGGGACAGGGCCGCTACACCTTC. As protein: CASQGQGRYTF.